These 14 T cell receptor beta chains were sequenced from one sample in a study of long-term antiretroviral therapy in people with HIV. Sequencing used immunoSEQ v3.0 at survey level. The table came from immunoSEQ multiplex PCR; TCRdb's copy has only in-frame clones and leaves some out. The table has about 38,000 clones, approximately 79% seen once. The sequencing here drew on unsorted PBMCs, taken 1.5 years after starting antiretroviral therapy. The receptors shown here come from a man aged 18-30 years with HIV.

The rearrangement joins TRBV6-6 to TRBJ2-2, with D unclear. The V gene's germline CDR1 is MNHNY and CDR2 SVGAGI (reference sequence). CDR3 length equals 15 residues. Trimming took off 2 bases at V and 3 bases at J, with 10 bases between the two ends. CDR3 residues: CASSYGRAHTGELFF. In DNA form, the CDR3 reads TGTGCCAGCAGTTACGGTAGAGCGCACACCGGGGAGCTGTTTTTT.

This clone was detected only a few times. This CDR3 reads CASSSTDFGYTF. DNA of the CDR3: TGTGCCAGCAGCTCGACAGATTTTGGCTACACCTTC. This chain uses TRBV7-9 with TRBJ1-2, with TRBD1 as a possible D gene (5 bases). The germline V gene encodes CDR1 SEHNR and CDR2 FQNEAQ (reference sequence). The CDR3 extends over 12 amino acids. V shed 4 bases and J shed 7 bases, with 10 bases lying between them.

The J gene is TRBJ1-4, the V gene TRBV9; D ambiguous. Germline V gene lookup returns CDR1 SGDLS and CDR2 YYNGEE. This CDR3 is built from 13 residues. Trimming took off 0 bases at V and 5 bases at J, with 5 bases between the two ends. The CDR3 loop is CASSVEGNEKLFF. The CDR3, as DNA: TGTGCCAGCAGCGTAGAAGGAAATGAAAAACTGTTTTTT.

The V call is TRBV11-2, the J call TRBJ1-4; TRBD1 agrees at 7 bases. This CDR3 region has 16 residues. V lost 5 bases and J lost 7; bases outside the gene matches: 13. Germline V CDR1 and CDR2: SGHAT, FQNNGV. CDR3 coding DNA: TGTGCCAGCAGCCTGCCAGGGAGGGGGCGCGGTGAAAAACTGTTTTTT. It codes for CASSLPGRGRGEKLFF.

J is TRBJ1-5 and V is TRBV28; weak D call: TRBD1 (6 bases). This CDR3 comprises 15 residues. V gave up 3 bases and J gave up 2 bases, with 11 bases separating them. The germline gives CDR1 MDHEN, CDR2 SYDVKM. The CDR3 coding sequence is TGTGCCAGCAGTTTTGGGGGGGCAGGCAATCAGCCCCAGCATTTT. This codes for CASSFGGAGNQPQHF. Full variable domain (missing parts from reference TRBV28 and TRBJ1-5): DVKVTQSSRYLVKRTGEKVFLECVQDMDHENMFWYRQDPGLGLRLIYFSYDVKMKEKGDIPEGYSVSREKKERFSLILESASTNQTSMYLCASSFGGAGNQPQHFGDGTRLSIL.

This clone was counted a single time. The CDR3 spells CASSFGGGPSYEQYF. Here the CDR3 DNA reads TGTGCCAGCAGTTTTGGAGGGGGCCCATCCTACGAGCAGTACTTC. The genes are TRBV28 and TRBJ2-7, with D tentatively TRBD1 (7 bases). V was shortened by 3 bases and J by 1 base, with 13 bases between the two germline ends. The CDR3 runs 15 residues. Per the germline V gene, CDR1 is MDHEN and CDR2 is SYDVKM.

This clone was detected once. The CDR3 here is CASSYYTAGGDREQYF. The CDR3 nucleotides read TGTGCCAGCAGTTACTACACAGCGGGGGGGGATCGGGAGCAGTACTTC. J is TRBJ2-7 and V is TRBV6-6; 10 bases agree with TRBD2. The CDR3 has 16 residues. Germline V gene data show CDR1 as MNHNY and CDR2 as SVGAGI (reference sequence). Trimming cost V 1 base and J 7 bases; bases outside gene matches: 10.

J is TRBJ1-5 and V is TRBV5-6; D is undetermined. Between the trimmed V and J ends, which lost 1 base and 0 bases, there was a span of 14 bases. The CDR3 totals 17 residues. CDR1 is SGHDT, CDR2 YYEEEE, per germline. CDR3 nucleotides: TGTGCCAGCAGCTTGTTTGCCGGCAGATATAGCAATCAGCCCCAGCATTTT. As protein: CASSLFAGRYSNQPQHF.

The chain is built from TRBV4-3 and TRBJ2-3; TRBD1 matches at 9 bases. The CDR3 has 18 residues. Per the germline V gene, CDR1 is LGHNA and CDR2 is YSLEER. J was trimmed by 0 bases and V by 2 bases; bases with no gene match: 9. The CDR3 spells CASSQTGGMGSSTDTQYF. The CDR3 DNA sequence: TGCGCCAGCAGCCAAACAGGGGGCATGGGGAGTAGCACAGATACGCAGTATTTT.

This chain links TRBV7-2 with TRBJ2-1, with D hard to call. The ends were cut back, 0 bases at V and 12 bases at J, with 6 bases in the middle. The germline V gene has CDR1 SGHTA and CDR2 FQGNSA. The CDR3 is 11 amino acids. CDR3 region: CASSLARLQFF. In DNA form, the CDR3 reads TGTGCCAGCAGCTTAGCTCGGCTGCAGTTCTTC.

This chain links TRBV5-6 with TRBJ2-3; 8 bases match TRBD1. The junction had 6 bases not matched to a gene; V was cut back by 4 bases and J by 2 bases. There are 15 residues in the CDR3. From germline, CDR1 is SGHDT and CDR2 YYEEEE. The CDR3 coding sequence is TGTGCCAGCAGCGGTACAGGGGGTAACACAGATACGCAGTATTTT. Its translation: CASSGTGGNTDTQYF. Supplemented by reference TRBV5-6 and TRBJ2-3, the full variable domain reads DAGVTQSPTHLIKTRGQQVTLRCSPKSGHDTVSWYQQALGQGPQFIFQYYEEEERQRGNFPDRFSGHQFPNYSSELNVNALLLGDSALYLCASSGTGGNTDTQYFGPGTRLTVL.

V and J are TRBV28 and TRBJ2-7, with a tentative D call TRBD2 (6 bases). The germline CDR1 and CDR2 sequences are MDHEN and SYDVKM. Trimming shortened V by 1 base and J by 5 bases, and 15 bases separated the two germline ends. This CDR3 spans 15 amino acids. The DNA for the CDR3 is TGTGCCAGCAGTTTATTAGGGACTCCCAGGGACGAGCAGTACTTC. Protein: CASSLLGTPRDEQYF. Complete variable domain (other parts from reference TRBV28 and TRBJ2-7): DVKVTQSSRYLVKRTGEKVFLECVQDMDHENMFWYRQDPGLGLRLIYFSYDVKMKEKGDIPEGYSVSREKKERFSLILESASTNQTSMYLCASSLLGTPRDEQYFGPGTRLTVT.

The V and J genes are TRBV19 and TRBJ2-3; D not certain. The CDR3 consists of 13 residues. The V gene lost 7 bases and the J gene lost 2 bases, with 10 bases spanning the gap. Germline loops: CDR1 LNHDA, CDR2 SQIVND (reference sequence). CDR3 loop: CASTYSHTDTQYF. The CDR3 region has the DNA TGTGCCAGTACATACAGTCACACAGATACGCAGTATTTT.

The V gene is TRBV4-3, the J gene TRBJ2-2, with D perhaps matching TRBD1 (7 bases). V was trimmed by 0 bases and J by 9 bases, leaving 17 bases between them. The CDR3 consists of 16 residues. Germline CDR1 LGHNA, CDR2 YSLEER. The CDR3 reads CASSQDAGGGRRELFF. In DNA, the CDR3 is TGCGCCAGCAGCCAAGATGCAGGGGGAGGACGCCGGGAGCTGTTTTTT.